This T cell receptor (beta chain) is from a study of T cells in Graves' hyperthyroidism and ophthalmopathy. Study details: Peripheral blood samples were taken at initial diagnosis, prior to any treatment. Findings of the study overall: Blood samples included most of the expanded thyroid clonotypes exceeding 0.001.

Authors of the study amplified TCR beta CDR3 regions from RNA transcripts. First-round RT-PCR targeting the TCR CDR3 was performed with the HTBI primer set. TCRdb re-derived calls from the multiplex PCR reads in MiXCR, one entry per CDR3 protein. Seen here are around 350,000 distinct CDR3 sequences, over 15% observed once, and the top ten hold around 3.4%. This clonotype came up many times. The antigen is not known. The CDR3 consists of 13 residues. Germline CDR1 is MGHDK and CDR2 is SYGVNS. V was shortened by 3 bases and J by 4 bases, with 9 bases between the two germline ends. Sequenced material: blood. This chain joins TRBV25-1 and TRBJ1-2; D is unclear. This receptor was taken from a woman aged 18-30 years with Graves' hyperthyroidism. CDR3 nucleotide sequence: TGTGCCAGCAGTGACTCGAGATTCTATGGCTACACCTTC. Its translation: CASSDSRFYGYTF.